This T cell receptor beta chain was identified in a study of CD8+ T cells in alopecia areata. Extraction and reverse transcription of RNA yielded cDNA as the sequencing template. Clones were read by immunoSEQ multiplex PCR, and TCRdb kept only the in-frame ones, dropping some. The profile covers about 100,000 clones, with approximately 50% appearing a single time and roughly 25% taken by the ten largest. As to this clone: Its antigen is still unknown.

CDR3 length: 11 residues. In germline, CDR1 is LNHDA, CDR2 SQIVND (reference sequence). Trimming stripped 8 bases from V and 9 bases from J, with 11 bases between. Study-level points and caveats: Sequencing of scalp samples also captures resident alphabeta T cells of normal skin. Across lesional scalp, and particularly alopecia totalis/universalis, clonality surpassed that of normal scalp. Researchers reported that TCR sharing among patients proved less clear than in mice, possibly HLA-linked.

The clonotype was recovered from a human donor with alopecia areata. This chain links TRBV19 with TRBJ1-5; tentative D call: TRBD1 (5 bases). Sequencing was performed on NKG2D-low CD8+ T cells sorted from blood. In DNA, the CDR3 is TGTGCCAGTGCGGGGGGTGGGCCCCAGCATTTT. Its translation is CASAGGGPQHF. Complete variable domain (other parts from reference TRBV19 and TRBJ1-5): DGGITQSPKYLFRKEGQNVTLSCEQNLNHDAMYWYRQDPGQGLRLIYYSQIVNDFQKGDIAEGYSVSREKKESFPLTVTSAQKNPTAFYLCASAGGGPQHFGDGTRLSIL.